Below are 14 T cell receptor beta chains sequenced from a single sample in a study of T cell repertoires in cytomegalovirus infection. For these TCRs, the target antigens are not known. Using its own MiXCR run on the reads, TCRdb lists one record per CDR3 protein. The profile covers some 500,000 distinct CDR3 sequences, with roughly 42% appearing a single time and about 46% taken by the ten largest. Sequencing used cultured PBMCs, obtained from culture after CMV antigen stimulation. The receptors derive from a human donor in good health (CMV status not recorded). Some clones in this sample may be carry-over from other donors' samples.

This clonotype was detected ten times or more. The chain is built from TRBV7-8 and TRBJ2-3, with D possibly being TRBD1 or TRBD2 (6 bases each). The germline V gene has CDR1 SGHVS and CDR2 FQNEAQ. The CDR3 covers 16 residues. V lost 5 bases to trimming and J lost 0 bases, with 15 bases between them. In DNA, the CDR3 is TGTGCCAGCAGCGGGGGGCTAGCGCCTAGCACAGATACGCAGTATTTT. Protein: CASSGGLAPSTDTQYF. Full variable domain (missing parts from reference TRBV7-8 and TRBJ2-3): GAGVSQSPRYKVAKRGQDVALRCDPISGHVSLFWYQQALGQGPEFLTYFQNEAQLDKSGLPSDRFFAERPEGSVSTLKIQRTQQEDSAVYLCASSGGLAPSTDTQYFGPGTRLTVL.

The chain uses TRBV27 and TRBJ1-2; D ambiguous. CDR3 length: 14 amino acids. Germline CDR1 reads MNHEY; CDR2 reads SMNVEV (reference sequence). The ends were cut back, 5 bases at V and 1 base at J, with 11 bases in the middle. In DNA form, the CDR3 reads TGTGCCAGCAGTCCTTCTACCTTTAACTATGGCTACACCTTC. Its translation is CASSPSTFNYGYTF.

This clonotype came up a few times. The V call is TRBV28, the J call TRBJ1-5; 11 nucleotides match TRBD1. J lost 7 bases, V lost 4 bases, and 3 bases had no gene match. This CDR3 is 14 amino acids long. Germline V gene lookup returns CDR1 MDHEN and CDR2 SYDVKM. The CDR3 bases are TGTGCCAGCAGTTGGACAGGGGGCCGGCAGCCCCAGCATTTT. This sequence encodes CASSWTGGRQPQHF.

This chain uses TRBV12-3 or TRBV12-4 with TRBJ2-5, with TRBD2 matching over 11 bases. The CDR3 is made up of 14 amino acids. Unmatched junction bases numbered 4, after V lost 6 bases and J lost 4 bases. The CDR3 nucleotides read TGTGCCAGCAGGATAGCGGGGGGGCCAGAGACCCAGTACTTC. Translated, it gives CASRIAGGPETQYF.

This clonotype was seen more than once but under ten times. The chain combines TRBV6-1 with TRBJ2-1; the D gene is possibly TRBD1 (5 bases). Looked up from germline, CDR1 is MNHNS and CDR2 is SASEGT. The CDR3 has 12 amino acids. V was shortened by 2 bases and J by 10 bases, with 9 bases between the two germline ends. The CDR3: CASSESAGEQFF. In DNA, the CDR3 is TGTGCCAGCAGTGAATCTGCAGGGGAGCAGTTCTTC.

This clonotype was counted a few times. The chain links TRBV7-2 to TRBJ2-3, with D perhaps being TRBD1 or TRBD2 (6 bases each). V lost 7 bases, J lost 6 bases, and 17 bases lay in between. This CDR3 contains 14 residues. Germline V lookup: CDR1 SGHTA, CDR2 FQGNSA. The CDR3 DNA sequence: TGTGCCAGCACCAAACTAGGGGGGCTGGATACGCAGTATTTT. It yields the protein CASTKLGGLDTQYF.

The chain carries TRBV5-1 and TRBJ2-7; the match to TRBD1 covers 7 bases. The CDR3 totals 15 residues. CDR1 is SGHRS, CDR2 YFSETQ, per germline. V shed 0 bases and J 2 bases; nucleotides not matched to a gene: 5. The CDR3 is CASSLVSGGTYEQYF. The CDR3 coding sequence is TGCGCCAGCAGCTTGGTATCAGGGGGAACCTACGAGCAGTACTTC.

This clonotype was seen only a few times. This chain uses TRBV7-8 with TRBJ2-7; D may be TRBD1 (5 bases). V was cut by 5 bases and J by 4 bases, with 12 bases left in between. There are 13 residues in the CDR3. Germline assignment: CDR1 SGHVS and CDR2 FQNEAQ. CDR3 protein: CASSLTVRYEQYF. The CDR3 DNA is TGTGCCAGCAGCCTGACAGTGAGGTACGAGCAGTACTTC.

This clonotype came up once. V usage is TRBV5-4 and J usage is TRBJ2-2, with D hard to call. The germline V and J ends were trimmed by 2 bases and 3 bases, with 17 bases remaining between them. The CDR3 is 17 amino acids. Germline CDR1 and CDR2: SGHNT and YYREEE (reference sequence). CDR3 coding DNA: TGTGCCAGCAGCTTCCGCCTTGGCGGTGAGCACACCGGGGAGCTGTTTTTT. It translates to CASSFRLGGEHTGELFF.

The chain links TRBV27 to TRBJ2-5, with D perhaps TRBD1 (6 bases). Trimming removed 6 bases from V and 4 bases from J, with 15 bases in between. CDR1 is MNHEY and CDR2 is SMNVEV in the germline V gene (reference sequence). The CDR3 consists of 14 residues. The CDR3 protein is CASSKEQGPETQYF. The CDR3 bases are TGTGCCAGCAGCAAGGAACAGGGCCCAGAGACCCAGTACTTC.

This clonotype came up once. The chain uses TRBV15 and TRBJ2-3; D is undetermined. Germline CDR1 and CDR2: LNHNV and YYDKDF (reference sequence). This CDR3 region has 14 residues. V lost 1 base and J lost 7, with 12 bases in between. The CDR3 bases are TGTGCCACCAGCAGAGTGTTAGGGCGTTATACGCAGTATTTT. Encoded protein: CATSRVLGRYTQYF.

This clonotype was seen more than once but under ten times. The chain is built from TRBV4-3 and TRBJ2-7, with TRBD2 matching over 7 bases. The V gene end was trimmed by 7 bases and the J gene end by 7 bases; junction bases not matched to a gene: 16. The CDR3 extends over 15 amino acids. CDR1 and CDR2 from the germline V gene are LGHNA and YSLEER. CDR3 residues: CASKPGLQSGKEQYF. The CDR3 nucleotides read TGCGCCAGCAAGCCGGGACTACAATCCGGGAAAGAGCAGTACTTC.

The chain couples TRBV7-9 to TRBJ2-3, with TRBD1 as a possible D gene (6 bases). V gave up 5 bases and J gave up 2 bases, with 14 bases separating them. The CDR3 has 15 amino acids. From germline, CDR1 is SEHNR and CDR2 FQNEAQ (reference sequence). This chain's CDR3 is CASSVIGGITDTQYF. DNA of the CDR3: TGTGCCAGCAGCGTAATAGGGGGAATCACAGATACGCAGTATTTT.

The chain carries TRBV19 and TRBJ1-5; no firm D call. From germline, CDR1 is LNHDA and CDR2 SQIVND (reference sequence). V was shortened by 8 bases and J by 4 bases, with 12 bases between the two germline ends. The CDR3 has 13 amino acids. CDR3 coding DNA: TGTGCCAGTGAAGGATCTGGTAATCAGCCCCAGCATTTT. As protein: CASEGSGNQPQHF.